This T cell receptor beta chain was recovered during a study of T cell repertoires in cytomegalovirus infection. General study points: HLA-C-restricted TCR beta clonotypes specific for CMV led the ex vivo response.

Turning to this clonotype: What it binds is not known.

One entry per CDR3 protein results from TCRdb running MiXCR on the reads. The sample has 700,000 to 900,000 distinct CDR3 sequences, almost 30% seen once; the top ten hold around 13%. The clonotype originates from a human donor in good health (CMV status not recorded). Some clones in this sample may be carry-over from other donors' samples. The starting material was cultured CD8+ T cells from PBMCs, obtained from culture after CMV antigen stimulation.

This CDR3 reads CASSPLAGGPQETQYF. Here the CDR3 DNA reads TGTGCCAGCAGCCCTCTAGCGGGGGGACCCCAAGAGACCCAGTACTTC. The rearrangement links TRBV9 to TRBJ2-5; 11 bases agree with TRBD2. CDR3 size: 16 residues. Germline-derived CDR1 and CDR2 are SGDLS and YYNGEE. Germline trimming cut 4 bases from V and 1 base from J; bases unmatched to any gene: 6.